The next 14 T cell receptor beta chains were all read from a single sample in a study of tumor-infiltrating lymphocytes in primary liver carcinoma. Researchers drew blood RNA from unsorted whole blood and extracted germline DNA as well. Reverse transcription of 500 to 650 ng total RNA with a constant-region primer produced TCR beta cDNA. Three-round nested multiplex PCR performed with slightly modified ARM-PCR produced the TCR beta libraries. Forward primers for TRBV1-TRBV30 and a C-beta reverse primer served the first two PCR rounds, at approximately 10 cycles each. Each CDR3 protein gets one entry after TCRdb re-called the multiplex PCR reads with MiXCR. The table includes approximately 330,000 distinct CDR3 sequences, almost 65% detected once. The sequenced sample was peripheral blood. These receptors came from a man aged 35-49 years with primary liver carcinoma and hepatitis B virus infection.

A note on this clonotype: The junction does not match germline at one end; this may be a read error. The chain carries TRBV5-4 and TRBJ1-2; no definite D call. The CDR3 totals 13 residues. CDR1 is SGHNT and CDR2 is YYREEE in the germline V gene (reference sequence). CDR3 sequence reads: CASRLEEEYGYTF. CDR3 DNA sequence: TGTGCCAGCAGGTTGGAGGAAGAGTATGGCTACACCTTC.

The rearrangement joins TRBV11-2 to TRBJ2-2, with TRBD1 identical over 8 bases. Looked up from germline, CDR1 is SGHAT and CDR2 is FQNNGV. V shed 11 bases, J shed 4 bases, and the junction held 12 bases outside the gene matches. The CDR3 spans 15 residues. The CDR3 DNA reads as TGTGCCGGCAACTCAACAGGGGGGTCCACCGGGGAGCTGTTTTTT. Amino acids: CAGNSTGGSTGELFF.

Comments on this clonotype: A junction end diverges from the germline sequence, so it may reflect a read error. CDR3 bases: TGTGCCAGCAGCTGGGGGGGACAGGGTTATGTCTACGCCTTC. Translating it yields CASSWGGQGYVYAF. The gene calls are TRBV5-6 and TRBJ1-2; 9 positions agree with TRBD1. CDR3 length: 14 amino acids. Germline V gene sequence: CDR1 SGHDT, CDR2 YYEEEE.

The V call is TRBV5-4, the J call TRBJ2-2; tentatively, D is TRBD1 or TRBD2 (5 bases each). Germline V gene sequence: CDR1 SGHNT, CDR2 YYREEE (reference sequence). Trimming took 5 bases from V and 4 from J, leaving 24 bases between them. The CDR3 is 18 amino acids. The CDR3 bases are TGTGCCAGCAGAGAAGGGAGCAGGGCATCCCAGATCACCGGGGAGCTGTTTTTT. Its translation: CASREGSRASQITGELFF.

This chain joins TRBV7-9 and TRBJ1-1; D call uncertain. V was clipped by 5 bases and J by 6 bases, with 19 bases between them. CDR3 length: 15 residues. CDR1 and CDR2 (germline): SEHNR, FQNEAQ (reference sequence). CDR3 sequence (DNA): TGTGCCAGCAGCGGAGAACCGGGCCCCGGGGCTGAAGCTTTCTTT. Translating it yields CASSGEPGPGAEAFF.

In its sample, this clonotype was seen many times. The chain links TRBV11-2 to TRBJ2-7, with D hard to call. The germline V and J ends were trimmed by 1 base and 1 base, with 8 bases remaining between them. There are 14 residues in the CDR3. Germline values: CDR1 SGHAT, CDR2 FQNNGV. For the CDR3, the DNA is TGTGCCAGCAGCTTAGGGCCACAGTCCTACGAGCAGTACTTC. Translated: CASSLGPQSYEQYF.

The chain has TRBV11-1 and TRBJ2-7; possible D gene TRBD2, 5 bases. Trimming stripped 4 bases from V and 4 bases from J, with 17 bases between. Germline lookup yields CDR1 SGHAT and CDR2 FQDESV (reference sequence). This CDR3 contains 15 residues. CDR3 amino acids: CASSSERGRAYEQYF. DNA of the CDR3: TGTGCCAGCAGCTCAGAAAGAGGGCGAGCGTACGAGCAGTACTTC. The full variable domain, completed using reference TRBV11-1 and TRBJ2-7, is EAEVAQSPRYKITEKSQAVAFWCDPISGHATLYWYRQILGQGPELLVQFQDESVVDDSQLPKDRFSAERLKGVDSTLKIQPAELGDSAMYLCASSSERGRAYEQYFGPGTRLTVT.

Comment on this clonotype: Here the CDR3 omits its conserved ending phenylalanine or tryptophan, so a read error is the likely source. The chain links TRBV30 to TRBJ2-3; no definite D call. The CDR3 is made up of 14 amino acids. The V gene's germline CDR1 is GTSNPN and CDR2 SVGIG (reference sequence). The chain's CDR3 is CALSTRSSTDTQYL. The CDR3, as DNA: TGTGCTCTCTCGACAAGGTCTAGCACAGATACGCAGTATCTT.

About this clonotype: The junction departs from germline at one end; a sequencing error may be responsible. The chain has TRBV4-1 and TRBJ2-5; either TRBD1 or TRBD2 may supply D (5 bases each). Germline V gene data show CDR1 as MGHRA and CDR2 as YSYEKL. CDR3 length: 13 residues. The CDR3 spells CASSQGPQGTRYF. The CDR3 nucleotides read TGCGCCAGCAGCCAAGGGCCTCAAGGGACCCGGTACTTC.

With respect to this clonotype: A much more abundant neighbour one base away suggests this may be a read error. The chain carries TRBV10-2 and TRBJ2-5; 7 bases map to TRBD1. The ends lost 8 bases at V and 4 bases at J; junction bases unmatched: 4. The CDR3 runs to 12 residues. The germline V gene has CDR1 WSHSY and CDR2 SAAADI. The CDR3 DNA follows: TGCGCCAGCCGACAGGGCCCAGAGACCCAGTACTTC. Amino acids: CASRQGPETQYF.

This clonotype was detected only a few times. The CDR3 region is CAISEPGMGKPGNEQFF. The CDR3 DNA is TGTGCCATCAGTGAACCGGGGATGGGAAAGCCTGGGAATGAGCAGTTCTTC. The chain carries TRBV10-3 and TRBJ2-1; D perhaps matches TRBD2 (5 bases). Deletions cut 3 bases from V and 7 bases from J, with 22 bases between. The CDR3 length is 17 residues. The germline CDR1 and CDR2 sequences are ENHRY and SYGVKD.

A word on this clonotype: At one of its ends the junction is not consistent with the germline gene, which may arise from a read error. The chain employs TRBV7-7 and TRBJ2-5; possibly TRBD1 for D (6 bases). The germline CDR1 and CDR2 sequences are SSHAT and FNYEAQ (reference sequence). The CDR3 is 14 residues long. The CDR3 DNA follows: TGTGCTAGCAGCTTCGGACAGCACCAAGAGACCCAGTACTTC. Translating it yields CASSFGQHQETQYF. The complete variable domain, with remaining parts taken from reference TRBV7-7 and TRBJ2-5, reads GAGVSQSPRYKVTKRGQDVTLRCDPISSHATLYWYQQALGQGPEFLTYFNYEAQPDKSGLPSDRFSAERPEGSISTLTIQRTEQRDSAMYRCASSFGQHQETQYFGPGTRLLVL.

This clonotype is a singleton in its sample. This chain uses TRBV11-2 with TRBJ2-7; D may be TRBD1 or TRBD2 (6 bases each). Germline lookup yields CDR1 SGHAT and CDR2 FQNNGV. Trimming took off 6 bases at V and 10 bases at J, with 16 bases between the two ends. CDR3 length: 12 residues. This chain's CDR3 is CASSPGGYVQYF. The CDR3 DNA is TGTGCCAGCAGTCCCGGGGGCTACGTCCAGTACTTC. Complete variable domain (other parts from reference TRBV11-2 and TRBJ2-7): EAGVAQSPRYKIIEKRQSVAFWCNPISGHATLYWYQQILGQGPKLLIQFQNNGVVDDSQLPKDRFSAERLKGVDSTLKIQPAKLEDSAVYLCASSPGGYVQYFGPGTRLTVT.

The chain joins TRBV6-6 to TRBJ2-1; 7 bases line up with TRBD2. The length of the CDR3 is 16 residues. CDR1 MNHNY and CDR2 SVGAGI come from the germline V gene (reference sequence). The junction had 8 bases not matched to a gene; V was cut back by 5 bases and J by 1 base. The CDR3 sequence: CASSKGGSASYNEQFF. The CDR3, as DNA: TGTGCCAGCAGTAAGGGCGGGAGTGCATCCTACAATGAGCAGTTCTTC.